One sample yielded the 30 T cell receptor beta chains listed below, sequenced in a study of blood T cell repertoires in COVID-19. TCRdb's table, derived via immunoSEQ multiplex PCR, lists solely in-frame clones and lacks some. Among nearly 15,000 clones, 60% to 85% were seen once, and the ten largest hold approximately 14%. The sample comprised peripheral blood. These receptors all come from a man in his sixties with acute or convalescent COVID-19.

The chain employs TRBV10-3 and TRBJ1-2; 8 bases map to TRBD1. V was clipped by 3 bases and J by 3 bases; unmatched bases: 3. The CDR3 is made up of 14 amino acids. Germline V gene sequence: CDR1 ENHRY, CDR2 SYGVKD. The CDR3 spells CAISEQGDYYGYTF. CDR3 coding DNA: TGTGCCATCAGTGAACAGGGGGACTACTATGGCTACACCTTC.

The chain has TRBV5-8 and TRBJ1-6; TRBD1 matches 9 bases. V lost 4 bases, J lost 14 bases, and 10 bases stayed unmatched. Looked up from germline, CDR1 is SGHTS and CDR2 is YDEGEE. The CDR3 is 14 residues long. The CDR3 region is CASSPGTGRESLHF. The CDR3 DNA reads as TGTGCCAGCAGCCCCGGGACAGGGCGGGAATCCCTCCACTTT.

CDR3 in DNA: TGTGCCAGCAGCTTCGCAGATCTGGACGAGCAGTACTTC. Protein product: CASSFADLDEQYF. The chain employs TRBV7-9 and TRBJ2-7; D is unclear. CDR1 and CDR2 from the germline V gene are SEHNR and FQNEAQ (reference sequence). Trimming took off 3 bases at V and 5 bases at J, with 11 bases between the two ends. This CDR3 region has 13 residues.

This clone was seen a handful of times. V and J are TRBV5-1 and TRBJ1-1; D is perhaps TRBD1 (5 bases). The germline V and J ends were trimmed by 4 bases and 11 bases, with 18 bases remaining between them. The CDR3 consists of 13 residues. Germline CDR1 reads SGHRS; CDR2 reads YFSETQ. The CDR3 loop is CASSRDWDQEAFF. The CDR3 coding sequence is TGCGCCAGCAGCAGGGACTGGGACCAAGAGGCTTTCTTT.

The DNA for the CDR3 is TGTGCCAGCAGCCAGCAGACAGGGGACTATGGCTACACCTTC. Its translation: CASSQQTGDYGYTF. V gene TRBV14 combines with J gene TRBJ1-2; 8 bases line up with TRBD1. CDR3 size: 14 residues. J gave up 3 bases and V 3 bases, and 3 bases lay outside the gene matches. The germline CDR1 and CDR2 sequences are SGHDN and FVKESK.

This sequence joins TRBV2 and TRBJ1-2; no reliable D call. The CDR3 sequence is 15 residues long. Trimming removed 1 base at V and 3 bases at J, with 12 bases between. CDR1 and CDR2 (germline): SNHLY, FYNNEI. CDR3 in amino acids: CASSEERRVDYGYTF. CDR3 nucleotides: TGTGCCAGCAGTGAAGAGCGGAGGGTAGACTATGGCTACACCTTC.

This chain uses TRBV23-1 with TRBJ1-3, with D perhaps TRBD1 (6 bases). TRBV23-1 belongs to the ORF category, with a function that is uncertain. The ends were cut back, 11 bases at V and 3 bases at J, with 17 bases in the middle. The CDR3 extends over 14 amino acids. The CDR3 DNA reads as TGCGCCGGTCCTACAGGGAAGTATGGAAACACCATATATTTT. Translated: CAGPTGKYGNTIYF.

In this sample, this clone turned up a few times. The rearrangement uses TRBV5-1 and TRBJ1-1; no firm D call. Germline V gene sequence: CDR1 SGHRS, CDR2 YFSETQ. V was cut by 0 bases and J by 8 bases, with 11 bases left in between. This CDR3 is 13 amino acids long. The CDR3 here is CASSLDGKAEAFF. The DNA for the CDR3 is TGCGCCAGCAGCTTGGACGGGAAAGCGGAAGCTTTCTTT.

This clone has more than one count but fewer than ten. V usage is TRBV18 and J usage is TRBJ2-7; D is perhaps TRBD2 (6 bases). Germline values: CDR1 KGHSH, CDR2 LQKENI. V lost 6 bases to trimming and J lost 4 bases, with 19 bases between them. This CDR3 has 15 residues. DNA for the CDR3: TGTGCCAGCTCCCAAAATGCGGGGCCGGGGTACGAGCAGTACTTC. Amino acids: CASSQNAGPGYEQYF.

V gene TRBV5-4 combines with J gene TRBJ2-2, with 8 bases aligning to TRBD2. The trim removed 0 bases at V and 5 bases at J, leaving 3 bases unmatched. Looked up from germline, CDR1 is SGHNT and CDR2 is YYREEE (reference sequence). The CDR3 has 15 residues. The CDR3 sequence is CASSLGSGKTGELFF. The CDR3 DNA is TGTGCCAGCAGCTTGGGTAGCGGGAAGACCGGGGAGCTGTTTTTT.

The rearrangement uses TRBV12-3 or TRBV12-4 and TRBJ1-2; D is unclear. This CDR3 is built from 13 residues. V lost 3 bases and J 7 bases, leaving 12 bases between the germline ends. Here the CDR3 reads CASSFSGLRGYTF. The CDR3 DNA sequence: TGTGCCAGCAGTTTCAGCGGGTTACGTGGCTACACCTTC.

V usage is TRBV10-2 and J usage is TRBJ1-2; 8 positions agree with TRBD1. Losses at the gene ends were 10 bases for V and 4 bases for J; bases not matched to a gene: 8. The germline gives CDR1 WSHSY, CDR2 SAAADI. This CDR3 region has 13 residues. The CDR3 region is CATTQGAGYGYTF. The CDR3 nucleotides are TGCGCCACCACTCAGGGGGCCGGCTATGGCTACACCTTC.

The V and J genes are TRBV7-9 and TRBJ1-2; possible D gene TRBD1, 6 bases. V was cut by 5 bases and J by 3 bases, with 28 bases left in between. This CDR3 is built from 19 residues. Germline-derived CDR1 and CDR2 are SEHNR and FQNEAQ (reference sequence). This chain's CDR3 is CASSPNPDLTGFMDYGYTF. The CDR3, as DNA: TGTGCCAGCAGCCCGAACCCCGACCTAACAGGGTTTATGGACTATGGCTACACCTTC.

The chain couples TRBV9 to TRBJ2-7; D is possibly TRBD1 (6 bases). Trimming pared 4 bases from V and 2 bases from J, leaving 19 bases between. The CDR3 consists of 16 residues. Germline CDR1 and CDR2: SGDLS and YYNGEE. CDR3 coding DNA: TGTGCCAGCAGCCCGACGCTTTTAGGACAGACCTACGAGCAGTACTTC. Its protein product is CASSPTLLGQTYEQYF.

The V gene is TRBV5-1, the J gene TRBJ2-1; D not certain. CDR1 SGHRS and CDR2 YFSETQ come from the germline V gene. There are 13 residues in the CDR3. Trimming removed 4 bases from V and 5 bases from J, with 10 bases in between. The CDR3 sequence is CASSPDFNNEQFF. Written as DNA, the CDR3 is TGCGCCAGCAGCCCAGACTTTAACAATGAGCAGTTCTTC.

V usage is TRBV30 and J usage is TRBJ2-6; D remains unclear. The CDR3 is made up of 15 amino acids. CDR1 and CDR2 (germline): GTSNPN, SVGIG (reference sequence). Trimming cost V 2 bases and J 0 bases, with 8 bases left between them. CDR3 protein: CAWSLSVSGANVLTF. CDR3 bases: TGTGCCTGGAGTTTGTCTGTCTCTGGGGCCAACGTCCTGACTTTC.

The chain couples TRBV10-3 to TRBJ2-7, with TRBD1 matching 8 bases. Losses at the gene ends were 3 bases for V and 3 bases for J; bases not matched to a gene: 4. Germline V lookup: CDR1 ENHRY, CDR2 SYGVKD. This CDR3 region has 14 residues. CDR3 sequence: CAISEGTGFYEQYF. CDR3 nucleotide sequence: TGTGCCATCAGTGAAGGGACAGGTTTCTACGAGCAGTACTTC.

This rearrangement joins TRBV9 to TRBJ1-1; 7 bases line up with TRBD1. The CDR3 extends over 13 amino acids. V was clipped by 3 bases and J by 6 bases; unmatched bases: 5. The germline V gene encodes CDR1 SGDLS and CDR2 YYNGEE. CDR3 coding DNA: TGTGCCAGCAGCGCGACAGGGTTTCCTGAAGCTTTCTTT. The encoded protein is CASSATGFPEAFF.

The chain joins TRBV7-2 to TRBJ1-2; 11 bases are a match to TRBD1. Germline V gene data show CDR1 as SGHTA and CDR2 as FQGNSA. The CDR3 has 15 amino acids. The J segment lost 3 bases and the V segment lost 6 bases, leaving 6 bases of the junction unmatched. This chain's CDR3 is CASSYRDRGDYGYTF. CDR3 in DNA: TGTGCCAGCAGTTATAGGGACAGGGGGGACTATGGCTACACCTTC.

V is TRBV21-1 and J is TRBJ1-5; the D call TRBD1 from the table was never checked on the DNA. TRBV21-1 is classified as a pseudogene. The CDR3 contains 15 residues. The CDR3 bases are TGTGCCAGCAGCCATTCGAACCAGGTCACTCAGCCCCAGCATTTT. It specifies CASSHSNQVTQPQHF.

This rearrangement joins TRBV5-1 to TRBJ1-6; the match to TRBD1 covers 9 bases. Germline V gives CDR1 SGHRS, CDR2 YFSETQ. The V gene end was trimmed by 2 bases and the J gene end by 9 bases; junction bases not matched to a gene: 6. The CDR3 is 15 residues long. DNA of the CDR3: TGCGCCAGCAGCTTTACGGGACAGGGCAGTTCACCCCTCCACTTT. Translated: CASSFTGQGSSPLHF. Using reference TRBV5-1 and TRBJ1-6 for the parts outside the CDR3, the full variable domain is KAGVTQTPRYLIKTRGQQVTLSCSPISGHRSVSWYQQTPGQGLQFLFEYFSETQRNKGNFPGRFSGRQFSNSRSEMNVSTLELGDSALYLCASSFTGQGSSPLHFGNGTRLTVT.

In DNA form, the CDR3 reads TGTGCCAGCAGCCCCCCCAGGGGACTATTCACAGATACGCAGTATTTT. This sequence encodes CASSPPRGLFTDTQYF. This chain joins TRBV5-8 and TRBJ2-3; a possible D gene is TRBD2 (7 bases). From germline, CDR1 is SGHTS and CDR2 YDEGEE. Trimming removed 4 bases at V and 2 bases at J, with 17 bases between. The CDR3 is 16 amino acids.

This rearrangement joins TRBV11-2 to TRBJ2-1, with 8 bases identical to TRBD2. The germline V gene has CDR1 SGHAT and CDR2 FQNNGV. This CDR3 region has 15 residues. After removal of 2 bases from V and 1 base from J, the junction contained 1 base not matched to a gene. DNA for the CDR3: TGTGCCAGCAGCTTAACTAGCGGATCCTACAATGAGCAGTTCTTC. Its translation: CASSLTSGSYNEQFF.

The chain employs TRBV11-2 and TRBJ2-7, with D tentatively TRBD1 (6 bases). The CDR3 consists of 16 residues. The V gene lost 5 bases and the J gene lost 4 bases, with 21 bases spanning the gap. Per germline, CDR1 SGHAT and CDR2 FQNNGV. The CDR3 is CASSPRGGQTGYEQYF. The DNA for the CDR3 is TGTGCCAGCAGCCCTCGAGGGGGTCAGACTGGATACGAGCAGTACTTC.

V and J are TRBV6-5 and TRBJ2-1; possibly TRBD1 for D (6 bases). CDR3 length: 15 amino acids. The V end lost 0 bases, the J end lost 5 bases, and 11 bases lay between the germline ends. Per germline, CDR1 MNHEY and CDR2 SVGAGI. The CDR3 DNA is TGTGCCAGCAGTTACTCACAGGGTGTGGACAATGAGCAGTTCTTC. This sequence encodes CASSYSQGVDNEQFF.

This CDR3 is CASSGQGVGEQYF. The CDR3 coding sequence is TGTGCCAGCAGCGGACAGGGAGTAGGGGAGCAGTACTTC. The chain recombines TRBV6-5 with TRBJ2-7; 8 nucleotides agree with TRBD1. Trimming at V came to 6 bases and at J to 7 bases, leaving 8 bases not matched to a gene. The CDR3 spans 13 residues. Per the germline V gene, CDR1 is MNHEY and CDR2 is SVGAGI.

The chain employs TRBV6-6 and TRBJ1-1, with no clear D. Trimming pared 3 bases from V and 3 bases from J, leaving 8 bases between. CDR1 and CDR2 from the germline V gene are MNHNY and SVGAGI (reference sequence). CDR3 size: 13 residues. DNA for the CDR3: TGTGCCAGCAGTTATTCCAGTGACACTGAAGCTTTCTTT. It translates to CASSYSSDTEAFF.

This clone has a handful of counts. The rearrangement joins TRBV9 to TRBJ1-5; D unclear. Germline CDR1 reads SGDLS; CDR2 reads YYNGEE. The CDR3 contains 13 residues. V shed 7 bases and J shed 2 bases, with 10 bases lying between them. This CDR3 is CASGREGNQPQHF. DNA of the CDR3: TGTGCCAGCGGACGGGAGGGCAATCAGCCCCAGCATTTT.

This clone appeared a single time. The rearrangement uses TRBV11-2 and TRBJ2-1, with TRBD2 matching 11 bases. Germline CDR1 reads SGHAT; CDR2 reads FQNNGV. V was pared by 5 bases and J by 6 bases, with 6 bases of the junction left unmatched. The CDR3 has 15 residues. CDR3 sequence (DNA): TGTGCCAGCAGCCCACTTAGCGGGAGGGCCAATGAGCAGTTCTTC. This gives the protein CASSPLSGRANEQFF.

The chain couples TRBV5-1 to TRBJ1-1; 8 nucleotides match TRBD1. Germline-derived CDR1 and CDR2 are SGHRS and YFSETQ. The CDR3 covers 15 residues. Germline trimming cut 6 bases from V and 1 base from J; bases unmatched to any gene: 8. As DNA, the CDR3 is TGCGCCAGCACGCAGGGGGCGAATGGGAACACTGAAGCTTTCTTT. This sequence encodes CASTQGANGNTEAFF.